The rows below give T cell receptor beta chains drawn from one sample of a study of T cell clonotyping in hematopoietic cell transplantation. Assay used: immunoSEQ multiplex PCR; TCRdb lists only in-frame clones, some missing. The sample lists some 13,000 clones, around four fifths seen once, with 16% in the top ten. The sample was peripheral blood mononuclear cells, taken before stem cell transplant. All receptors derive from a man aged 55-75 years with acute myeloid leukemia. Some clones in this sample may be carry-over from other donors' samples. Each CDR3 is given with its conserved first and last residue. Fields, in order: D gene, clone size, V gene, J gene, CDR3 DNA, CDR3 protein. A D gene is named only where the DNA matches it firmly. Clone sizes are given selectively: once, few, many, or a class where the clone is expanded.

>-|-|TRBV7-6|TRBJ2-7
TGTGCCAGCAGCTTAGTAGCCGGGACCTACGAGCAGTACTTC
CASSLVAGTYEQYF
>-|-|TRBV5-1|TRBJ2-1
TGCGCCAGCAGCTTACTACCGGGAACTAACAATGAGCAGTTCTTC
CASSLLPGTNNEQFF
>TRBD1|-|TRBV5-4|TRBJ1-1
TGTGCCAGCAGCTCCGAGGTTGGCCGACAGGGGGCGCGTGAAGCTTTCTTT
CASSSEVGRQGAREAFF
>-|few|TRBV30|TRBJ1-2
TGTGCCTGGAGTGTCGGAGCTAACTATGGCTACACCTTC
CAWSVGANYGYTF
>-|once|TRBV5-6|TRBJ2-1
TGTGCCAGCAGCTTGGCCGGCCACTCCTACAATGAGCAGTTCTTC
CASSLAGHSYNEQFF
>TRBD1|-|TRBV7-6|TRBJ2-5
TGTGCCAGCAGCTCGGACAGGGGCCAAGAGACCCAGTACTTC
CASSSDRGQETQYF
>-|-|TRBV6-1|TRBJ2-1
TGTGCCAGCAGTGAAGACGGGGGGCCTTACAATGAGCAGTTCTTC
CASSEDGGPYNEQFF
>TRBD2|-|TRBV9|TRBJ2-5
TGTGCCAGCAGTGCCTTAGCGGGGGCCCAAGAGACCCAGTACTTC
CASSALAGAQETQYF
>-|-|TRBV6-5|TRBJ1-4
TGTGCCAGCAGTTACGGGCAGGGCGAAAAACTGTTTTTT
CASSYGQGEKLFF
>TRBD2|-|TRBV11-2|TRBJ2-4
TGTGCCAGCAGCTTAGTATCGGGGGGGAAAAACATTCAGTACTTC
CASSLVSGGKNIQYF
>TRBD1|-|TRBV5-4|TRBJ2-7
TGTGCCAGCAGCTTGGGTTGGGAGACAGGGGCCGAGCAGTACTTC
CASSLGWETGAEQYF
>-|-|TRBV9|TRBJ2-1
TGTGCCAGCAGCGTAGGGTGGGGTTACAATGAGCAGTTCTTC
CASSVGWGYNEQFF
>-|-|TRBV2|TRBJ2-3
TGTGCCAGCACCCAGGGATACACAGATACGCAGTATTTT
CASTQGYTDTQYF
>-|few|TRBV4-3|TRBJ2-5
TGCGCCAGCAGCCCCATGAGGTCGGGCGGGGAAGAGACCCAGTACTTC
CASSPMRSGGEETQYF
>TRBD1|once|TRBV6-1|TRBJ1-4
TGTGCCAGCAGTGAGACAGGGTTTGAACTGTTTTTT
CASSETGFELFF
>TRBD1|-|TRBV5-1|TRBJ1-2
TGCGCCAGCGGACAGGGACCTAACTATGGCTACACCTTC
CASGQGPNYGYTF
>-|-|TRBV5-6|TRBJ2-7
TGTGCCAGCAGCTTGTCGAACTACGAGCAGTACTTC
CASSLSNYEQYF
>TRBD1|-|TRBV30|TRBJ2-7
TGTGCCTGGAGTATCGGGACAGGGCTCGTCGAGCAGTACTTC
CAWSIGTGLVEQYF
>-|-|TRBV11-2|TRBJ1-4
TGTGCCAGCAGCTTAGGTATCGGGGGTAGCGCTAATGAAAAACTGTTTTTT
CASSLGIGGSANEKLFF
>-|few|TRBV15|TRBJ2-3
TGTGCCACCAGCAGAGGGGCCTCAAGGGATGCAGATACGCAGTATTTT
CATSRGASRDADTQYF
>-|-|TRBV5-1|TRBJ1-1
TGCGCCAGCAGCTTAAGGGAGGAGGAGAGCACTGAAGCTTTCTTT
CASSLREEESTEAFF
>TRBD1|-|TRBV5-1|TRBJ1-5
TGCGCCAGCAGCCCGGGGACAGGGGGCGGTCAGCCCCAGCATTTT
CASSPGTGGGQPQHF
>-|-|TRBV4-3|TRBJ2-7
TGCGCCAGCAGCCAAGTATGGGGCCCAACCTACGAGCAGTACTTC
CASSQVWGPTYEQYF
>-|-|TRBV15|TRBJ2-1
TGTGCCACCAGCGCCCCGCCGTACAATGAGCAGTTCTTC
CATSAPPYNEQFF
>-|-|TRBV6-5|TRBJ1-2
TGTGCCAGCAGTTACTCGGGGAATGGCTACACCTTC
CASSYSGNGYTF
>-|-|TRBV7-9|TRBJ2-7
TGTGCCAGCAGCCTGGGGACCACAAGGGAGCAGTACTTC
CASSLGTTREQYF
>-|once|TRBV11-2|TRBJ2-7
TGTGCCAGCAGCTCTATCAGGGGCCCGGACCAATACGAGCAGTACTTC
CASSSIRGPDQYEQYF
>TRBD1|-|TRBV27|TRBJ1-5
TGTGCCAGCAGATCTCAGGGGGCGCAGCCCCAGCATTTT
CASRSQGAQPQHF
>-|-|TRBV5-4|TRBJ2-1
TGTGCCAGCACCTATTCAAGGGGAGCTTACAATGAGCAGTTCTTC
CASTYSRGAYNEQFF
>TRBD1|few|TRBV7-6|TRBJ1-5
TGTGCCAGCAGACTCGGACAGGGATCCAATCAGCCCCAGCATTTT
CASRLGQGSNQPQHF
>-|few|TRBV18|TRBJ2-5
TGTGCCAGCTCTCCGCAAGAGACCCAGTACTTC
CASSPQETQYF
>-|-|TRBV4-1|TRBJ2-7
TGCGCCAGCAGCCCTCACCCTCGGGGTATAGGGTACGAGCAGTACTTC
CASSPHPRGIGYEQYF
>-|few|TRBV2|TRBJ1-5
TGTGCCAGCAGTGAGCGGGGACGGGGCAATCAGCCCCAGCATTTT
CASSERGRGNQPQHF
>TRBD1|-|TRBV6-1|TRBJ1-1
TGTGCCAGCAGCGCGGCGGGACAGATAAACACTGAAGCTTTCTTT
CASSAAGQINTEAFF
>-|-|TRBV19|TRBJ2-6
TGTGCCAGTAGTATCCCCTTACACCTCTCTGGGGCCAACGTCCTGACTTTC
CASSIPLHLSGANVLTF
>TRBD1|-|TRBV6-5|TRBJ2-7
TGTGCCAGCGAGGGACAGGGCTATGGCGAGCAGTACTTC
CASEGQGYGEQYF
>-|-|TRBV10-3|TRBJ2-7
TGTGCCATCAGTGACCTAACTAGGCTCTACGAGCAGTACTTC
CAISDLTRLYEQYF
>-|once|TRBV30|TRBJ1-1
TGTGCCTGGGGGGACGGAGCGCAAGCTTTCTTT
CAWGDGAQAFF
>-|-|TRBV25-1|TRBJ2-1
TGTGCCAGCAGTGACATGGGGGACAATGAGCAGTTCTTC
CASSDMGDNEQFF
>TRBD1|-|TRBV5-1|TRBJ2-5
TGCGCCAGCAGCCCGGGGACAGGGCAGGCCCAGTACTTC
CASSPGTGQAQYF
>-|-|TRBV7-3|TRBJ1-4
TGTGCCAGCAGCTCCATCCCAGGGGAAAAACTGTTTTTT
CASSSIPGEKLFF
>-|-|TRBV5-4|TRBJ1-5
TGTGCCAGCAGTCTTCCGGGGCCTAATCAGCCCCAGCATTTT
CASSLPGPNQPQHF
>-|-|TRBV9|TRBJ1-1
TGTGCCAGCAGCTACTACAGGGAGGCAGGTGAAGCTTTCTTT
CASSYYREAGEAFF
>-|-|TRBV15|TRBJ1-2
TGTGCCACCAGCCCAGAGGGGAGGGGCGATGGCTACACCTTC
CATSPEGRGDGYTF
>-|-|TRBV30|TRBJ2-3
TGTGCCTGGAGGAGGGAGTTACGTACAGATACGCAGTATTTT
CAWRRELRTDTQYF
>-|-|TRBV29-1|TRBJ2-7
TGCAGCGTTGAGATTGTCTACGAGCAGTACTTC
CSVEIVYEQYF
>-|-|TRBV2|TRBJ2-7
TGTGCCAGCACCCCGACAGCGTCCTACGAGCAGTACTTC
CASTPTASYEQYF
>-|-|TRBV9|TRBJ1-4
TGTGCCAGCGCCGCCAGTGCAACTAATGAAAAACTGTTTTTT
CASAASATNEKLFF